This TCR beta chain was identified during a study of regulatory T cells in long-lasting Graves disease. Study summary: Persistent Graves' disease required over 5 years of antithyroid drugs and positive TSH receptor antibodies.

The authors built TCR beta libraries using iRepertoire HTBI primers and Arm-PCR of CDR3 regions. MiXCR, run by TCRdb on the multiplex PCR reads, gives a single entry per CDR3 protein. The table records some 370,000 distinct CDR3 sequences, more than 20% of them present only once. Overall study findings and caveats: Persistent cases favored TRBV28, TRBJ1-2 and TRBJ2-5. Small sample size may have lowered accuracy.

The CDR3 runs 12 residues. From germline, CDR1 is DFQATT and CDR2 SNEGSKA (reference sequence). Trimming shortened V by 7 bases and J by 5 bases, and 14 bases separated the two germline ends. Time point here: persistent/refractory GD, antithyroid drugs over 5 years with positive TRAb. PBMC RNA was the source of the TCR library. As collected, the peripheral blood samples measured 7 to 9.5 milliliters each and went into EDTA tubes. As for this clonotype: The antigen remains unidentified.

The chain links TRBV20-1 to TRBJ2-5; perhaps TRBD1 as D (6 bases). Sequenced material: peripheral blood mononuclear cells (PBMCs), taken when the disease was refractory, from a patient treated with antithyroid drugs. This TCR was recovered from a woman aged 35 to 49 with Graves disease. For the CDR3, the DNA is TGCAGTGTACGGGGCCAGGGGGAGACCCAGTACTTC. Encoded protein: CSVRGQGETQYF.